This T cell receptor (beta chain) is from a study of vaccination and CD4 T cells after COVID-19. This CDR3 has 16 residues. Germline trimming cut 3 bases from V and 8 bases from J; bases unmatched to any gene: 13. Germline CDR1 is MNHNS and CDR2 is SASEGT. The Oncomine TCR Beta short-read assay sequenced DNA from cultured CD4+ T cells. MiXCR, applied by TCRdb to the PCR reads, yields one record per CDR3 protein. The table has more than 8,000 distinct CDR3 sequences, 26% seen once. Note on this clonotype: The target antigen is unknown.

As to treatment: approximately nine-day PBMC culture with coronavirus spike peptide pools or control peptides (ViraFEST assay). Cells were cultured for roughly eleven days, and then CD4+ T cells were isolated by negative selection. Overall study findings and caveats: Median SARS-CoV-2-reactive clonotype numbers went up from around 21 to 38, but not significantly.

The TCR originated in a human donor who had recovered from COVID-19. The chain has TRBV6-1 and TRBJ2-7; 10 bases line up with TRBD2. The sample in question was CD4+ T cells from blood, cultured in vitro, obtained after SARS-CoV-2 vaccination. CDR3 amino acids: CASSEAPGLASLKQYF. The CDR3, as DNA: TGTGCCAGCAGTGAGGCTCCGGGACTAGCGTCTCTCAAGCAGTACTTC.